Each of the 8 T cell receptor beta chains below was sequenced from the same sample in a study of cytomegalovirus exposure and HLA in healthy donors. Vbeta (60) and Jbeta (13) primers were used in the PCR. TCRdb's copy holds only in-frame clones and misses some; the assay was immunoSEQ multiplex PCR. The repertoire holds about 200,000 clones, with roughly four fifths as singletons. Sequencing was done on a sample of PBMCs. These receptors came from a young woman in good health and CMV-seronegative.

The chain couples TRBV7-2 to TRBJ2-4, with D tentatively TRBD2 (6 bases). CDR1 SGHTA and CDR2 FQGNSA come from the germline V gene. The CDR3 is 13 residues long. Between the trimmed V and J ends, which lost 6 bases and 9 bases, there was a span of 15 bases. The CDR3 here is CASRLSGDGIQYF. The CDR3 coding sequence is TGTGCCAGCAGGCTTAGCGGAGACGGCATTCAGTACTTC.

The chain links TRBV7-9 to TRBJ2-2, with 11 positions matching TRBD2. The J segment lost 4 bases and the V segment lost 6 bases, leaving 4 bases of the junction unmatched. The CDR3 covers 15 residues. The germline V gene has CDR1 SEHNR and CDR2 FQNEAQ (reference sequence). The CDR3 DNA sequence: TGTGCCAGCAGTTCTAGCGGGAGGCGCACCGGGGAGCTGTTTTTT. It codes for CASSSSGRRTGELFF.

V and J are TRBV5-6 and TRBJ2-5; 9 nucleotides align to TRBD1. CDR3 length: 18 amino acids. CDR1 is SGHDT and CDR2 is YYEEEE in the germline V gene. The V segment lost 3 bases and the J segment 4 bases; nucleotides outside the gene matches: 16. The chain's CDR3 is CASSSPSTPTGGGETQYF. DNA for the CDR3: TGTGCCAGCAGCTCTCCCTCGACTCCTACAGGGGGCGGAGAGACCCAGTACTTC. The full variable domain, with the rest looked up from reference TRBV5-6 and TRBJ2-5, is DAGVTQSPTHLIKTRGQQVTLRCSPKSGHDTVSWYQQALGQGPQFIFQYYEEEERQRGNFPDRFSGHQFPNYSSELNVNALLLGDSALYLCASSSPSTPTGGGETQYFGPGTRLLVL.

The gene calls are TRBV7-9 and TRBJ1-1; D gene uncertain. Per the germline V gene, CDR1 is SEHNR and CDR2 is FQNEAQ (reference sequence). Trimming left V 3 bases short and J 8 bases short, with 10 bases between. The CDR3 is 12 residues long. The CDR3 loop is CASSFGRGEAFF. DNA of the CDR3: TGTGCCAGCAGCTTTGGACGGGGAGAAGCTTTCTTT.

The CDR3 DNA follows: TGTGCCAGCAGTTTGACAGGGCCTGGAAACACCATATATTTT. This codes for CASSLTGPGNTIYF. The chain links TRBV28 to TRBJ1-3; 7 bases are a match to TRBD1. V gave up 3 bases and J gave up 2 bases; unmatched junction bases: 1. Germline loops: CDR1 MDHEN, CDR2 SYDVKM. The CDR3 length is 14 residues.

V gene TRBV7-8 combines with J gene TRBJ2-7; 10 bases match TRBD2. The germline CDR1 and CDR2 sequences are SGHVS and FQNEAQ. The CDR3 runs to 15 residues. Trimming cost V 5 bases and J 3 bases; bases outside gene matches: 7. The CDR3 sequence: CASSPHRTSGYEQYF. The CDR3 DNA follows: TGTGCCAGCAGCCCACATAGGACTAGCGGCTACGAGCAGTACTTC.

The rearrangement uses TRBV19 and TRBJ2-7; D uncertain. CDR3 size: 15 residues. Trimming took off 10 bases at V and 0 bases at J, with 19 bases between the two ends. Germline assignment: CDR1 LNHDA and CDR2 SQIVND (reference sequence). The CDR3 sequence is CATRHGHRSSYEQYV. The CDR3, as DNA: TGTGCCACCCGACATGGGCATCGAAGCTCCTACGAGCAGTACGTC.

The gene calls are TRBV27 and TRBJ1-2; 11 nucleotides agree with TRBD1. The CDR3 loop spans 15 amino acids. Germline CDR1 is MNHEY and CDR2 is SMNVEV (reference sequence). V gave up 3 bases and J gave up 4 bases; unmatched junction bases: 4. The CDR3 nucleotides read TGTGCCAGCAGTTTGGGGACAGGGGGGGGCTATGGCTACACCTTC. Protein product: CASSLGTGGGYGYTF.